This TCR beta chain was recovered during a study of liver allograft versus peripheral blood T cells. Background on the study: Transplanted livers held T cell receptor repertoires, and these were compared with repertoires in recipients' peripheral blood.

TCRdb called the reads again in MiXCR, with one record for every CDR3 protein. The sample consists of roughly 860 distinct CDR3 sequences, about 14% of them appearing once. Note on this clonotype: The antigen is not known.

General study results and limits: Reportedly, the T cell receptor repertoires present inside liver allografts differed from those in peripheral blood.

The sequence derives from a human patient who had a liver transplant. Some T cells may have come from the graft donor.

The CDR3 DNA follows: TGCAGTGCTACCCCGGGGGGGGACTACGAGCAGTACTTC. It codes for CSATPGGDYEQYF. The V and J genes are TRBV20-1 and TRBJ2-7; 8 positions match TRBD2. The germline gives CDR1 DFQATT, CDR2 SNEGSKA (reference sequence). The CDR3 loop spans 13 amino acids. Germline trimming cut 4 bases from V and 3 bases from J; bases unmatched to any gene: 5.